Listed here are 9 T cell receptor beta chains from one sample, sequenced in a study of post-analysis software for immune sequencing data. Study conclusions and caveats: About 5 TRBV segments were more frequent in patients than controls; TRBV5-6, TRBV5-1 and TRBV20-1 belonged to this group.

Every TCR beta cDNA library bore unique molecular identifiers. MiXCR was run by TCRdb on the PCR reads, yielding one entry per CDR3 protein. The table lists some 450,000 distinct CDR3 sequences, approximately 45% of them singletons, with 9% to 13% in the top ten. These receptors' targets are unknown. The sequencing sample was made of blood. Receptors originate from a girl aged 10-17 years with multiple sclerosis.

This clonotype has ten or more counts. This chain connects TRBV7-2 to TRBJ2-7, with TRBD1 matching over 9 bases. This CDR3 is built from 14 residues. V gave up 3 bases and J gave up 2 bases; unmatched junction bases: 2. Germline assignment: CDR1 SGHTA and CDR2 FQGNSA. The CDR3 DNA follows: TGTGCCAGCAGCTTCCGGGACAGGGCCTACGAGCAGTACTTC. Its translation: CASSFRDRAYEQYF.

The CDR3 DNA follows: TGTGCCAGCAGCCACGCTCTAATCGCTGCGGAGACCCAGTACTTC. Translation gives CASSHALIAAETQYF. The chain joins TRBV3-1 to TRBJ2-5; D uncertain. There are 15 residues in the CDR3. Trimming stripped 3 bases from V and 5 bases from J, with 16 bases between. Germline CDR1 LGHDT, CDR2 YNNKEL (reference sequence).

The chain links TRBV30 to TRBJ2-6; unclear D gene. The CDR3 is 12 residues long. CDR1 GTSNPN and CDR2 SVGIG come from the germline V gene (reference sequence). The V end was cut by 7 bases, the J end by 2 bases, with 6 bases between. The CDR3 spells CASPAGANVLTF. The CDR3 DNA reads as TGTGCCTCCCCGGCTGGGGCCAACGTCCTGACTTTC.

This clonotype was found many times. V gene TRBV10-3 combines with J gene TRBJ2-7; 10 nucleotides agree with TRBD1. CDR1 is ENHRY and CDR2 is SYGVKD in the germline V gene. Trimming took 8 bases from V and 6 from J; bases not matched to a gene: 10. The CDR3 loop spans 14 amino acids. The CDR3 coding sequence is TGTGCCATCGAATTGGGGACAGGGGTGGGCGAGCAGTACTTC. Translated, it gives CAIELGTGVGEQYF.

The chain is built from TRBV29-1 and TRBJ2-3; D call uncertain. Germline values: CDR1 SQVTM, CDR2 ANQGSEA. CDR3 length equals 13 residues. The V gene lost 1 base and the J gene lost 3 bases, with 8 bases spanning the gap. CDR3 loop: CSVEALLTDTQYF. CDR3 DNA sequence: TGCAGCGTTGAAGCGCTCCTGACAGATACGCAGTATTTT.

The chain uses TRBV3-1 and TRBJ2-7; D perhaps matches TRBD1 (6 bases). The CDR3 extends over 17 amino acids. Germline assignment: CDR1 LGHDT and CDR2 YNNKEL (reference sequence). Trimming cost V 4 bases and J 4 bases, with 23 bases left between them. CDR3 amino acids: CASSRGPTSVQGYEQYF. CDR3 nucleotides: TGTGCCAGCAGCCGAGGACCGACATCGGTACAGGGTTACGAGCAGTACTTC.

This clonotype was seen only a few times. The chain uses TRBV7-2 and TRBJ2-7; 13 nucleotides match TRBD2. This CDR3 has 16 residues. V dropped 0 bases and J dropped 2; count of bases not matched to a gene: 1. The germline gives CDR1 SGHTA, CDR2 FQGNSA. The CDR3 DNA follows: TGTGCCAGCAGCTTAGCGGGGACTAGCGGGACCTACGAGCAGTACTTC. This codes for CASSLAGTSGTYEQYF.

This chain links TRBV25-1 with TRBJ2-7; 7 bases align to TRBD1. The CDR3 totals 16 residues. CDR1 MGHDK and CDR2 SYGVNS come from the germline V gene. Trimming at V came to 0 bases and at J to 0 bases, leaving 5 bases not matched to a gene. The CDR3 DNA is TGTGCCAGCAGTGAATATAACAGGGGTCCCTCCTACGAGCAGTACTTC. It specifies CASSEYNRGPSYEQYF.

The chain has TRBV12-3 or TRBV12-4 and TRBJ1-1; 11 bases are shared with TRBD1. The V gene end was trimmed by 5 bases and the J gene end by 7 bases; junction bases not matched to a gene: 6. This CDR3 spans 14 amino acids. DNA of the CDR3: TGTGCCAGCAGTCCCAGGACAGGGGGCAATGAAGCTTTCTTT. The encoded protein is CASSPRTGGNEAFF.